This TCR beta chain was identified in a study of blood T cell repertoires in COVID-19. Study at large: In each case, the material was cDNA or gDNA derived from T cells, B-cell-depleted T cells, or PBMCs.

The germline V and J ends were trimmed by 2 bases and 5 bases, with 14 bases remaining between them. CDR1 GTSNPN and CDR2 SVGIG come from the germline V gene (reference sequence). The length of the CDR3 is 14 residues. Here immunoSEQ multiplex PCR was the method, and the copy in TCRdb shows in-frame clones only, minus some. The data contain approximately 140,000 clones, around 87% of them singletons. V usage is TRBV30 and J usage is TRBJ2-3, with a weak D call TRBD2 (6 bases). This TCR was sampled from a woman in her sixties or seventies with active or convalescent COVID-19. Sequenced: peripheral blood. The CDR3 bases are TGTGCCTGGAGTTCAACTGGGGGAGGAGATACGCAGTATTTT. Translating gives CAWSSTGGGDTQYF.